The next 23 T cell receptor beta chains were all read from a single sample in a study of brain T cells in children with intractable seizures. Clones were sequenced by immunoSEQ multiplex PCR, and TCRdb holds only the in-frame ones, with some missing. Among 50,000 to 75,000 clones listed, approximately 95% were seen once. The sequenced sample was peripheral blood, obtained at surgery. These receptors came from a boy under two years old with focal cortical dysplasia and intractable seizures.

This clone was picked up one time. The gene calls are TRBV6-5 and TRBJ1-1; D perhaps matches TRBD1 (5 bases). This CDR3 comprises 16 residues. CDR1 is MNHEY, CDR2 SVGAGI, per germline. The V end was cut by 2 bases, the J end by 4 bases, with 17 bases between. CDR3 region: CASSYRPRRGSTEAFF. Here the CDR3 DNA reads TGTGCCAGCAGTTACCGTCCTCGTCGGGGGTCCACTGAAGCTTTCTTT.

A single count supports this clone. This chain joins TRBV18 and TRBJ1-4, with D unresolved. This CDR3 has 16 residues. Germline CDR1 KGHSH, CDR2 LQKENI. V shed 5 bases and J shed 7 bases, with 20 bases lying between them. The chain's CDR3 is CASSRVTGPPGEKLFF. CDR3 DNA: TGTGCCAGCTCAAGAGTAACCGGGCCCCCGGGTGAAAAACTGTTTTTT.

Here the CDR3 DNA reads TGTGCCAGCAGTGCTGAGACAGCTAACTATGGCTACACCTTC. This encodes CASSAETANYGYTF. The chain carries TRBV2 and TRBJ1-2, with D maybe TRBD1 (5 bases). This CDR3 has 14 residues. The germline gives CDR1 SNHLY, CDR2 FYNNEI. Deletions cut 4 bases from V and 0 bases from J, with 9 bases between.

The chain uses TRBV5-6 and TRBJ1-2; 8 bases are a match to TRBD1. J lost 8 bases, V lost 4 bases, and 4 bases had no gene match. This CDR3 comprises 12 residues. Germline-derived CDR1 and CDR2 are SGHDT and YYEEEE. In nucleotides, the CDR3 is TGTGCCAGCAGCCTGACAGGGGCGGGCTACACCTTC. Its protein is CASSLTGAGYTF. Complete variable domain (other parts from reference TRBV5-6 and TRBJ1-2): DAGVTQSPTHLIKTRGQQVTLRCSPKSGHDTVSWYQQALGQGPQFIFQYYEEEERQRGNFPDRFSGHQFPNYSSELNVNALLLGDSALYLCASSLTGAGYTFGSGTRLTVV.

This sequence joins TRBV18 and TRBJ2-1; D is possibly TRBD1 (5 bases). Trimming took off 3 bases at V and 0 bases at J, with 9 bases between the two ends. Germline CDR1 KGHSH, CDR2 LQKENI. CDR3 size: 15 residues. CDR3 sequence: CASSPGHLSYNEQFF. The CDR3 DNA sequence: TGTGCCAGCTCACCCGGACACCTCTCCTACAATGAGCAGTTCTTC. The entire variable domain, with the rest obtained from reference TRBV18 and TRBJ2-1, is as follows: NAGVMQNPRHLVRRRGQEARLRCSPMKGHSHVYWYRQLPEEGLKFMVYLQKENIIDESGMPKERFSAEFPKEGPSILRIQQVVRGDSAAYFCASSPGHLSYNEQFFGPGTRLTVL.

The chain has TRBV28 and TRBJ1-1; possibly TRBD1 for D (6 bases). The V end was cut by 5 bases, the J end by 6 bases, with 13 bases between. Germline V lookup: CDR1 MDHEN, CDR2 SYDVKM. The CDR3 is made up of 13 amino acids. The CDR3 protein is CASSLGGAPEAFF. The CDR3 bases are TGTGCCAGCAGTCTGGGGGGGGCTCCTGAAGCTTTCTTT.

The V and J genes are TRBV19 and TRBJ1-1; TRBD1 matches at 7 bases. From germline, CDR1 is LNHDA and CDR2 SQIVND (reference sequence). This CDR3 comprises 13 residues. With V trimmed by 8 bases and J by 2 bases, 5 bases remained unmatched. This chain's CDR3 is CASSGQINTEAFF. CDR3 DNA sequence: TGTGCCAGTTCGGGACAGATTAACACTGAAGCTTTCTTT.

This chain joins TRBV4-1 and TRBJ1-4; D remains ambiguous. Between the trimmed V and J ends, which lost 3 bases and 5 bases, there was a span of 7 bases. The CDR3 sequence is 13 residues long. Germline CDR1 MGHRA, CDR2 YSYEKL. CDR3 region: CASSQPGNEKLFF. The CDR3 DNA follows: TGCGCCAGCAGCCAGCCGGGGAATGAAAAACTGTTTTTT.

The V gene is TRBV27, the J gene TRBJ1-4; D possibly corresponds to TRBD1 (5 bases). Between the trimmed V and J ends, which lost 6 bases and 6 bases, there was a span of 11 bases. CDR3 length: 13 residues. CDR1 is MNHEY and CDR2 is SMNVEV in the germline V gene (reference sequence). CDR3 sequence: CASSQGVDEKLFF. The CDR3 DNA is TGTGCCAGCAGCCAAGGGGTTGATGAAAAACTGTTTTTT.

This chain uses TRBV6-5 with TRBJ1-2, with 10 nucleotides matching TRBD1. With 7 bases clipped from V and 6 bases from J, the junction kept 8 bases outside the gene matches. The CDR3 runs 14 residues. Germline V CDR1 and CDR2: MNHEY, SVGAGI. In DNA, the CDR3 is TGTGCCAGCACTGGGACAGGGGCGAAGAATGGCTACACCTTC. Translating it yields CASTGTGAKNGYTF.

The chain has TRBV19 and TRBJ2-1; D not certain. In germline, CDR1 is LNHDA, CDR2 SQIVND (reference sequence). This CDR3 has 14 amino acids. Trimming took off 5 bases at V and 6 bases at J, with 14 bases between the two ends. CDR3 protein: CASSPRAVPNEQFF. The CDR3 DNA follows: TGTGCCAGTAGTCCCCGCGCTGTCCCCAATGAGCAGTTCTTC. Complete variable domain (other parts from reference TRBV19 and TRBJ2-1): DGGITQSPKYLFRKEGQNVTLSCEQNLNHDAMYWYRQDPGQGLRLIYYSQIVNDFQKGDIAEGYSVSREKKESFPLTVTSAQKNPTAFYLCASSPRAVPNEQFFGPGTRLTVL.

The CDR3 loop reads CASSGQSYEQYF. The DNA for the CDR3 is TGCGCCAGCAGCGGACAGTCCTACGAGCAGTACTTC. V and J are TRBV10-2 and TRBJ2-7; D is perhaps TRBD1 (6 bases). The CDR3 length is 12 residues. V dropped 6 bases and J dropped 1 base, with 7 bases sitting between them. CDR1 and CDR2 from the germline V gene are WSHSY and SAAADI.

The chain couples TRBV9 to TRBJ1-4, with D hard to call. V lost 0 bases and J lost 11, with 17 bases in between. CDR1 is SGDLS, CDR2 YYNGEE, per germline. CDR3 length: 15 amino acids. The CDR3 DNA reads TGTGCCAGCAGCGTAGGCGGCCAGTACTCCGACAAACTGTTTTTT. It yields the protein CASSVGGQYSDKLFF.

This sequence joins TRBV3-1 (or the pseudogene TRBV3-2) and TRBJ2-5, with 12 bases that match TRBD2. CDR3 length: 16 residues. V was clipped by 1 base and J by 3 bases; unmatched bases: 3. The germline CDR1 and CDR2 sequences are LGHDT and YNNKEL (reference sequence). CDR3 in DNA: TGTGCCAGCAGCCAAGTCCCTAGCGGGGGGGAAGAGACCCAGTACTTC. As protein: CASSQVPSGGEETQYF.

The chain links TRBV12-3 or TRBV12-4 to TRBJ2-1, with TRBD2 identical over 7 bases. The junction had 4 bases not matched to a gene; V was cut back by 4 bases and J by 10 bases. CDR3 length equals 12 residues. CDR3 protein: CASSSVGGEQFF. DNA of the CDR3: TGTGCCAGCAGTTCGGTCGGGGGGGAGCAGTTCTTC.

The J gene is TRBJ1-2, the V gene TRBV27; D remains ambiguous. The V gene's germline CDR1 is MNHEY and CDR2 SMNVEV (reference sequence). V was trimmed by 0 bases and J by 3 bases, leaving 8 bases between them. The CDR3 spans 14 residues. The CDR3 DNA follows: TGTGCCAGCAGTTTATCCACAGAACACTATGGCTACACCTTC. Translation gives CASSLSTEHYGYTF.

The rearrangement uses TRBV27 and TRBJ2-7; weak D call: TRBD2 (5 bases). CDR1 is MNHEY and CDR2 is SMNVEV in the germline V gene (reference sequence). There are 14 residues in the CDR3. V was trimmed by 3 bases and J by 0 bases, leaving 9 bases between them. CDR3 nucleotide sequence: TGTGCCAGCAGTTTGAGGGCTCTCTCCTACGAGCAGTACTTC. Translated: CASSLRALSYEQYF.

V gene TRBV7-2 combines with J gene TRBJ1-4; D perhaps matches TRBD1 (5 bases). The CDR3 extends over 15 amino acids. CDR1 and CDR2 (germline): SGHTA, FQGNSA. The ends were cut back, 1 base at V and 8 bases at J, with 14 bases in the middle. CDR3 amino acids: CASSLGALPGEKLFF. The CDR3 nucleotides read TGTGCCAGCAGCTTAGGAGCTCTCCCAGGGGAAAAACTGTTTTTT.

This sequence joins TRBV18 and TRBJ1-1; D gene unclear. V lost 2 bases to trimming and J lost 0 bases, with 7 bases between them. CDR3 size: 14 residues. Germline-derived CDR1 and CDR2 are KGHSH and LQKENI. The CDR3 bases are TGTGCCAGCTCACCAGAGAAGGTGAACACTGAAGCTTTCTTT. This encodes CASSPEKVNTEAFF. Full variable domain (missing parts from reference TRBV18 and TRBJ1-1): NAGVMQNPRHLVRRRGQEARLRCSPMKGHSHVYWYRQLPEEGLKFMVYLQKENIIDESGMPKERFSAEFPKEGPSILRIQQVVRGDSAAYFCASSPEKVNTEAFFGQGTRLTVV.

The CDR3 DNA follows: TGTGCCACCGGTAAATCTACAGGGGAGCTGTTTTTT. Residues: CATGKSTGELFF. The genes are TRBV12-3 or TRBV12-4 and TRBJ2-2; D unresolved. The CDR3 runs to 12 residues. Trimming cost V 10 bases and J 8 bases, with 14 bases left between them.

The chain combines TRBV19 with TRBJ2-2; 8 bases fit TRBD2. Germline CDR1 LNHDA, CDR2 SQIVND (reference sequence). This CDR3 is built from 15 residues. Trimming cost V 7 bases and J 3 bases; bases outside gene matches: 7. CDR3 amino acids: CASKGVGGDTGELFF. The CDR3 nucleotides read TGTGCCAGTAAAGGAGTCGGGGGGGACACCGGGGAGCTGTTTTTT.

V usage is TRBV21-1 and J usage is TRBJ2-1; the table assigns TRBD2, which was not confirmed against the DNA. TRBV21-1 is reported as a pseudogene. CDR3 length: 20 residues. The CDR3 coding sequence is TGTGCCAGCAGCAAGGGGAAACACAATCGACGGGAGTTCTCTTACAATGAGCAGTTCTTC. Its protein is CASSKGKHNRREFSYNEQFF.

V usage is TRBV20-1 and J usage is TRBJ1-1; no clear D. Germline V gene sequence: CDR1 DFQATT, CDR2 SNEGSKA (reference sequence). The CDR3 runs 11 residues. V was shortened by 5 bases and J by 1 base, with 5 bases between the two germline ends. Here the CDR3 reads CSADKNTEAFF. CDR3 sequence (DNA): TGCAGTGCTGACAAGAACACTGAAGCTTTCTTT.